This TCR beta chain came from a study of blood T cells in healthy people across ages. Study information: Researchers report that template switching captured about one barcoded beta molecule per two T cells.

This CDR3 spans 13 amino acids. CDR1 is MNHEY, CDR2 SVGEGT, per germline. The V end was cut by 7 bases, the J end by 5 bases, with 15 bases between. Primed by a sample-barcoded 5' primer and a J-beta primer mix, a second PCR proceeded for 7 to 11 cycles. TCRdb reprocessed the 5' RACE reads with MiXCR, giving one entry per CDR3 protein. Of roughly 1,000,000 distinct CDR3 sequences listed, about 23% were seen once; the top ten hold 0.65% to 0.75%. The sample was also linked to a second study, of T cells of mothers and their children. That source notes: RNA that had been extracted went wholly into cDNA synthesis, at around 1.5 ug per 15 ul. Sequencing got over 9 million TCR beta CDR3 reads from each mother and about 3.1 million from each child.

The chain recombines TRBV6-2 or TRBV6-3 with TRBJ2-7; D is perhaps TRBD2 (6 bases). The receptor comes from a girl aged 2-10 years in good health. The material sequenced was blood. CDR3 sequence (DNA): TGTGCCAGCATCGGGGGTCTCCCCCACGAGCAGTACTTC. Translated, it gives CASIGGLPHEQYF.